These T cell receptor beta chains were read from a single sample in a study of regulatory T cells in long-lasting Graves disease. Each CDR3 protein gets one entry after TCRdb re-called the multiplex PCR reads with MiXCR. The sample has 600,000 to 650,000 distinct CDR3 sequences; roughly 15% are singletons. These same data were also listed under a study on T cells in Graves' hyperthyroidism and ophthalmopathy.

The starting material was peripheral blood mononuclear cells (PBMCs), obtained at new diagnosis, from a patient treated with antithyroid drugs. Receptors originate from a woman younger than 45 with Graves disease. CDR3s include the opening cysteine and the closing phenylalanine or tryptophan. Each record gives: CDR3 DNA, CDR3 protein, J gene, V gene, clone size, D gene. The D gene is left open where the match is weak. The size entry is marked missing in some rows and otherwise reads once, few, many or a size class.

cdr3_nt: TGTGCCAGCAGCTTCCCCGACTACTACGAGCAGTACTTC
cdr3_aa: CASSFPDYYEQYF
j_call: TRBJ2-7
v_call: TRBV11-2
clone_size: NA
d_call: NA

cdr3_nt: TGTGCCAGCAGCCAAGTACGGAATAATTCACCCCTCCACTTT
cdr3_aa: CASSQVRNNSPLHF
j_call: TRBJ1-6
v_call: TRBV3-1
clone_size: few
d_call: NA

cdr3_nt: TGTGCCAGCAGTTCCGGGACAACCGTCGGTACGCAGTATTTT
cdr3_aa: CASSSGTTVGTQYF
j_call: TRBJ2-3
v_call: TRBV28
clone_size: many
d_call: NA

cdr3_nt: TGTGCCACCACCCCCCCTAACGAGCAGTACTTC
cdr3_aa: CATTPPNEQYF
j_call: TRBJ2-7
v_call: TRBV2
clone_size: many
d_call: NA

cdr3_nt: TGTGCCAGCAGTTTACGGGGGGTTGCTCGATTTTTTAATTCACCCCTCCACTTT
cdr3_aa: CASSLRGVARFFNSPLHF
j_call: TRBJ1-6
v_call: TRBV28
clone_size: few
d_call: NA

cdr3_nt: TGTGCCAGCAACGCTCTAGGGGTCAATGAGCAGTTCTTC
cdr3_aa: CASNALGVNEQFF
j_call: TRBJ2-1
v_call: TRBV12-3/TRBV12-4
clone_size: many
d_call: NA

cdr3_nt: TGTGCCAGCAGCGTAGCGCCGGGGGGTGGATACGAGCAGTACTTC
cdr3_aa: CASSVAPGGGYEQYF
j_call: TRBJ2-7
v_call: TRBV9
clone_size: few
d_call: TRBD2

cdr3_nt: TGCAGTGCTCCCGACAGGGCCATTGAGCAGTTCTTC
cdr3_aa: CSAPDRAIEQFF
j_call: TRBJ2-1
v_call: TRBV20-1
clone_size: few
d_call: TRBD1

cdr3_nt: TGTGCCAGCAGTAAGGGACAGATGAACACTGAAGCTTTCTTT
cdr3_aa: CASSKGQMNTEAFF
j_call: TRBJ1-1
v_call: TRBV6-1
clone_size: many
d_call: TRBD1

cdr3_nt: TGTGCCAGCAGCATGGACAGGGCCTATGGCTACACCTTC
cdr3_aa: CASSMDRAYGYTF
j_call: TRBJ1-2
v_call: TRBV7-8
clone_size: many
d_call: TRBD1

cdr3_nt: TGCAGTGGGACGCGGAATGAGCAGTTCTTC
cdr3_aa: CSGTRNEQFF
j_call: TRBJ2-1
v_call: TRBV20-1
clone_size: many
d_call: NA

cdr3_nt: TGTGCCAGCAAAATGGGACAGGTCGGGGAGCTGTTTTTT
cdr3_aa: CASKMGQVGELFF
j_call: TRBJ2-2
v_call: TRBV12-3/TRBV12-4
clone_size: many
d_call: TRBD1

cdr3_nt: TGTGCCAGCAGTTCCCCCGAAAGATATAGCAATCAGCCCCAGCATTTT
cdr3_aa: CASSSPERYSNQPQHF
j_call: TRBJ1-5
v_call: TRBV6-5
clone_size: NA
d_call: NA

cdr3_nt: TGCGCCAGCAGCCAAGAGCGGTTCTCCTACGAGCAGTACTTC
cdr3_aa: CASSQERFSYEQYF
j_call: TRBJ2-7
v_call: TRBV4-1
clone_size: few
d_call: NA

cdr3_nt: TGCAGTGCTGGAGGTGGGGGTGGCTACACCTTC
cdr3_aa: CSAGGGGGYTF
j_call: TRBJ1-2
v_call: TRBV20-1
clone_size: NA
d_call: NA